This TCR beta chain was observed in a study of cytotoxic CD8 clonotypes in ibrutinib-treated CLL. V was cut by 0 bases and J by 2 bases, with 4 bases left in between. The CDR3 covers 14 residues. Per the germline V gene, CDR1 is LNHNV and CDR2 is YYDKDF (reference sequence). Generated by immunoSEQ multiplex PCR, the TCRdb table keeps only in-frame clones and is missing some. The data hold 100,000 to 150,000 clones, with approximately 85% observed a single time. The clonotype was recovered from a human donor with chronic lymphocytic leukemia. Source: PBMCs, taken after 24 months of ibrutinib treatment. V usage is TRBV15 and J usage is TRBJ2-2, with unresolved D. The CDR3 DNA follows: TGTGCCACCAGCAGAGATTTAAACACCGGGGAGCTGTTTTTT. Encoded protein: CATSRDLNTGELFF.